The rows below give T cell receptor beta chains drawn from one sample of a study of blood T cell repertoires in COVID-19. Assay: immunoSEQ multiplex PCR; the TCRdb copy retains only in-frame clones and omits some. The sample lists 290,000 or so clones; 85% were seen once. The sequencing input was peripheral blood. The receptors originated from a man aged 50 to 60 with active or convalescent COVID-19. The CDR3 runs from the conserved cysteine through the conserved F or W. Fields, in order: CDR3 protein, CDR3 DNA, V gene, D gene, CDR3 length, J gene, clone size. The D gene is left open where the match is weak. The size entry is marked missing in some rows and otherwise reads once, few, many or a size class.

CASSLRGMVQNEQFF,TGTGCCAGCAGCTTACGCGGGATGGTTCAAAATGAGCAGTTCTTC,TRBV7-3,NA,15,TRBJ2-1,NA
CATRTDAGIKYNEQFF,TGTGCCACCAGGACCGATGCGGGAATTAAATACAATGAGCAGTTCTTC,TRBV15,NA,16,TRBJ2-1,NA
CASRGGRYQPQHF,TGTGCCAGCAGAGGAGGACGGTATCAGCCCCAGCATTTT,TRBV6-5,NA,13,TRBJ1-5,NA
CAWSRAPDQPQHF,TGTGCCTGGAGTAGAGCACCTGATCAGCCCCAGCATTTT,TRBV30,NA,13,TRBJ1-5,once
CASSFTGDYGYTF,TGTGCCAGCAGTTTTACAGGGGACTATGGCTACACCTTC,TRBV2,TRBD1,13,TRBJ1-2,NA
CASSQNQGNYEQYF,TGCGCCAGCAGCCAGAACCAGGGGAACTACGAGCAGTACTTC,TRBV4-1,NA,14,TRBJ2-7,NA
CATSPDRGRTYEQYF,TGTGCCACCAGCCCGGACAGGGGGCGGACCTACGAGCAGTACTTC,TRBV15,TRBD1,15,TRBJ2-7,once
CASSQREVVEKLFF,TGTGCCAGCAGCCAAAGGGAGGTCGTGGAAAAACTGTTTTTT,TRBV3-1/TRBV3-2,NA,14,TRBJ1-4,NA
CASSPGTGPSPLHF,TGTGCCAGCAGCCCCGGGACAGGACCCTCACCCCTCCACTTT,TRBV27,TRBD1,14,TRBJ1-6,NA
CASSLASGGTEAFF,TGCGCCAGCAGCTTGGCCTCGGGGGGTACTGAAGCTTTCTTT,TRBV5-1,NA,14,TRBJ1-1,NA
CASSLEGGYGYTF,TGTGCCAGCAGCTTAGAGGGGGGGTATGGCTACACCTTC,TRBV7-2,NA,13,TRBJ1-2,NA
CASRIAESSYNEQFF,TGTGCCAGCAGAATCGCGGAGAGCTCCTACAATGAGCAGTTCTTC,TRBV28,NA,15,TRBJ2-1,NA
CAWRLNGGQGDQRGYTF,TGTGCCTGGAGGCTAAATGGGGGACAGGGGGATCAACGAGGCTACACCTTC,TRBV30,TRBD1,17,TRBJ1-2,NA
CAISESGGSTEAFF,TGTGCCATCAGTGAGTCCGGGGGGAGCACTGAAGCTTTCTTT,TRBV10-3,NA,14,TRBJ1-1,NA
CSASYPYGYTF,TGCAGTGCTAGTTATCCCTATGGCTACACCTTC,TRBV20-1,NA,11,TRBJ1-2,NA
CASMAVGAQETQYF,TGCGCCAGCATGGCGGTGGGGGCCCAAGAGACCCAGTACTTC,TRBV5-1,NA,14,TRBJ2-5,NA
CASSLGLAGVGDTQYF,TGTGCCAGCAGCTTAGGACTAGCGGGAGTCGGTGATACGCAGTATTTT,TRBV7-3,TRBD2,16,TRBJ2-3,NA
CASVSGSGGRETQYF,TGCGCCAGCGTTAGCGGGAGCGGGGGACGAGAGACCCAGTACTTC,TRBV5-1,TRBD2,15,TRBJ2-5,once
CASNLQGTPNTEAFF,TGTGCCAGCAATCTACAGGGGACCCCGAACACTGAAGCTTTCTTT,TRBV2,TRBD1,15,TRBJ1-1,NA
CAISPGGYGYTF,TGTGCCATCAGCCCGGGGGGCTATGGCTACACCTTC,TRBV10-3,NA,12,TRBJ1-2,NA
CASTIGQGFNYGYTF,TGTGCCAGCACTATAGGACAGGGATTTAACTATGGCTACACCTTC,TRBV6-6,TRBD1,15,TRBJ1-2,NA
CASSLEASGSSYNEQFF,TGTGCCAGCAGCTTAGAGGCTAGCGGGAGCTCCTACAATGAGCAGTTCTTC,TRBV7-8,TRBD2,17,TRBJ2-1,few
CASSLGQEAFF,TGTGCCAGCAGTTTAGGACAGGAAGCTTTCTTT,TRBV12-3/TRBV12-4,NA,11,TRBJ1-1,NA
CSVDPQGAGYGYTF,TGCAGCGTTGACCCACAGGGGGCAGGGTATGGCTACACCTTC,TRBV29-1,TRBD1,14,TRBJ1-2,few
CATSDKGQTYNEQFF,TGTGCCACCAGTGATAAAGGACAGACCTACAATGAGCAGTTCTTC,TRBV24-1,NA,15,TRBJ2-1,NA
CASSLADGTGFVYEQYF,TGTGCCAGCAGCTTAGCCGATGGAACAGGGTTTGTCTACGAGCAGTACTTC,TRBV7-8,NA,17,TRBJ2-7,NA
CASSLGLGLQALHF,TGTGCCAGCAGCTTGGGTCTGGGCCTTCAGGCCCTCCACTTT,TRBV5-6,NA,14,TRBJ1-6,NA
CASSLDAAVNSPLHF,TGTGCCAGCAGCTTAGATGCGGCAGTCAATTCACCCCTCCACTTT,TRBV7-2,NA,15,TRBJ1-6,once
CASSVELGRGYEQYF,TGTGCCAGCAGCGTAGAATTGGGCAGGGGCTACGAGCAGTACTTC,TRBV9,NA,15,TRBJ2-7,NA
CASSLGFGGSVAYNEQFF,TGTGCCAGCAGCTTAGGTTTCGGCGGGAGCGTGGCGTACAATGAGCAGTTCTTC,TRBV7-8,TRBD2,18,TRBJ2-1,NA
CASRWGGSFEQFF,TGTGCCAGTCGGTGGGGGGGTTCCTTTGAGCAGTTCTTC,TRBV12-3/TRBV12-4,TRBD2,13,TRBJ2-1,NA
CAAKGQGTYNEQFF,TGTGCCGCTAAGGGACAGGGGACTTACAATGAGCAGTTCTTC,TRBV6-5,TRBD1,14,TRBJ2-1,NA
CASRPGLAGVTGELFF,TGTGCCAGCAGACCAGGACTAGCGGGTGTCACCGGGGAGCTGTTTTTT,TRBV28,TRBD2,16,TRBJ2-2,NA
CASSPNRGPSPLHF,TGTGCCAGCAGCCCCAACAGGGGACCCTCACCCCTCCACTTT,TRBV5-5,TRBD1,14,TRBJ1-6,NA
CATRPSPQDRGETQYF,TGCGCCACCCGCCCCAGCCCCCAGGACAGGGGTGAGACCCAGTACTTC,TRBV5-1,TRBD1,16,TRBJ2-5,NA
CASSYAPLSMPQHF,TGTGCCAGCAGTTATGCACCTCTGAGCATGCCCCAGCATTTT,TRBV6-2/TRBV6-3,NA,14,TRBJ1-5,few
CASSPRGGRNTDTQYF,TGTGCCAGTAGCCCCCGTGGTGGGAGGAACACAGATACGCAGTATTTT,TRBV9,NA,16,TRBJ2-3,once
CASSRKGLTASNVETQYF,TGTGCCAGCAGCAGAAAAGGACTCACGGCTAGCAATGTGGAGACCCAGTACTTC,TRBV5-5,NA,18,TRBJ2-5,few
CASSPAGQGARSTF,TGTGCCAGCTCACCAGCGGGACAGGGGGCTCGAAGCACCTTC,TRBV18,TRBD1,14,TRBJ1-2,NA
CASRRDRTAEAFF,TGTGCCAGCAGACGGGACAGGACGGCTGAAGCTTTCTTT,TRBV6-5,TRBD1,13,TRBJ1-1,NA
CATRSGGSNQPQHF,TGTGCCACCCGGTCAGGTGGAAGCAATCAGCCCCAGCATTTT,TRBV28,NA,14,TRBJ1-5,NA
CASSLVPRGRPYNEQFF,TGTGCCAGCAGCTTAGTCCCCCGCGGGAGACCCTACAATGAGCAGTTCTTC,TRBV7-8,TRBD2,17,TRBJ2-1,NA
CASSFRQGKLFF,TGTGCCAGCAGCTTCAGACAGGGGAAACTGTTTTTT,TRBV5-8,TRBD1,12,TRBJ1-4,NA
CATHLGSSGTYNEQFF,TGTGCCACCCACCTAGGCTCGTCTGGAACCTACAATGAGCAGTTCTTC,TRBV24-1,NA,16,TRBJ2-1,NA
CASSRSGAEAKNIQYF,TGTGCCAGCAGCCGTAGCGGAGCGGAAGCCAAAAACATTCAGTACTTC,TRBV4-2,NA,16,TRBJ2-4,NA
CASSTGLAGVSARGTDTQYF,TGCGCCAGCAGCACCGGACTAGCGGGAGTCTCAGCTCGTGGCACAGATACGCAGTATTTT,TRBV5-1,TRBD2,20,TRBJ2-3,NA
CASSPGGRRSTGELFF,TGTGCCAGCAGCCCCGGAGGAAGACGTAGTACCGGGGAGCTGTTTTTT,TRBV7-9,NA,16,TRBJ2-2,once
CAISQDGTFYEQYF,TGTGCCATCAGCCAAGACGGGACTTTTTACGAGCAGTACTTC,TRBV10-3,NA,14,TRBJ2-7,NA
CASSQSTASGNTIYF,TGTGCCAGCAGCCAGTCCACAGCCTCTGGAAACACCATATATTTT,TRBV5-4,NA,15,TRBJ1-3,NA
CASSPTGNNQPQHF,TGTGCCAGCAGCCCCACAGGGAATAATCAGCCCCAGCATTTT,TRBV7-2,NA,14,TRBJ1-5,NA
CASREAALYGYTF,TGTGCCAGCAGGGAGGCAGCACTCTATGGCTACACCTTC,TRBV2,NA,13,TRBJ1-2,NA
CAWSGGPWSEQYF,TGTGCCTGGAGTGGGGGCCCATGGTCCGAGCAGTACTTC,TRBV30,NA,13,TRBJ2-7,NA